This T cell receptor (beta chain) appears in the sequencing data of a study of blood T cell repertoires in COVID-19. Study as a whole: Samples of COVID-19 (acute and convalescent) were obtained from the United States, Italy and Spain. PBMCs, B-cell-depleted T cells, or T cells provided the cDNA or gDNA that made up the material.

Under the authors' procedure: From reference gene primer amplification, estimates of nucleated cell counts were derived. Some clones are missing from TCRdb's copy, which holds only in-frame ones; the method was immunoSEQ multiplex PCR. V, J and clone size are taken as reported in that table, and D and trimming were inferred from the DNA itself. The sample has about 400,000 clones, approximately 88% seen once; the top ten hold 1.2%. As concerns this clone: The same CDR3 arises from other DNA sequences in this sample as well.

This CDR3 spans 14 amino acids. V lost 4 bases, J lost 2 bases, and 3 bases stayed unmatched. Germline lookup yields CDR1 SGHRS and CDR2 YFSETQ. The J gene is TRBJ1-5, the V gene TRBV5-1; 7 bases match TRBD1. Source material: peripheral blood. The receptor's source is a man aged 35 to 55 with acute or convalescent COVID-19. The DNA of the CDR3 is TGCGCCAGCAGCCCGGGGACAGGCAATCAGCCCCAGCATTTT. As protein: CASSPGTGNQPQHF.